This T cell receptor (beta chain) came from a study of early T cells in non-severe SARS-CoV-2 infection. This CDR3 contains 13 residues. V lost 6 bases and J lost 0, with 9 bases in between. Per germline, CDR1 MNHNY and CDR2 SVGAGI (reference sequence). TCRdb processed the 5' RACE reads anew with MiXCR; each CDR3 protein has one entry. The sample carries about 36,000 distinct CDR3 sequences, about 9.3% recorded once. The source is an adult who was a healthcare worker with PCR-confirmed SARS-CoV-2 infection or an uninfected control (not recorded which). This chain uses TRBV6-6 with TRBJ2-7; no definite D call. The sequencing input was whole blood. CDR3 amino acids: CASRGWSSYEQYF. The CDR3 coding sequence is TGTGCCAGCAGGGGTTGGAGCTCCTACGAGCAGTACTTC.